This entry describes one T cell receptor beta chain. Methods used by the authors: Estimates of nucleated cell counts were drawn from the amplification of reference gene primers. Measured with immunoSEQ multiplex PCR; TCRdb has only the in-frame clones, and not every one. From that table come the V and J calls and clone size; the DNA was used to work out D and trimming. Of about 150,000 clones listed, roughly 82% are singletons. This specimen comes from a study of blood T cell repertoires in COVID-19. Overall study context: Whether acute or convalescent, the COVID-19 samples came from the United States, Italy and Spain. PBMCs, B-cell-depleted T cells, or T cells were the source of the cDNA or gDNA that made up the material.

Between the trimmed V and J ends, which lost 1 base and 0 bases, there was a span of 6 bases. CDR1 SGHDN and CDR2 FVKESK come from the germline V gene. The CDR3 contains 15 residues. This sequence joins TRBV14 and TRBJ2-2; D gene ambiguous. The TCR sequence derives from a woman between 45 and 60 years old in a cohort sampled during active or convalescent COVID-19. Material for sequencing was peripheral blood. In nucleotides, the CDR3 is TGTGCCAGCAGCCAAGGAACTCCGAACACCGGGGAGCTGTTTTTT. It specifies CASSQGTPNTGELFF. The variable domain in full, completed from reference TRBV14 and TRBJ2-2, reads EAGVTQFPSHSVIEKGQTVTLRCDPISGHDNLYWYRRVMGKEIKFLLHFVKESKQDESGMPNNRFLAERTGGTYSTLKVQPAELEDSGVYFCASSQGTPNTGELFFGEGSRLTVL.